What follows are 27 T cell receptor beta chains derived from one specimen sequenced in a study of PD-L1 blockade in urothelial cancer. Time point of the sample: pretreatment peripheral blood. Sequenced by immunoSEQ multiplex PCR; TCRdb stores in-frame clones only, minus some. The sample contains roughly 54,000 clones, around 85% of which appear only once. The sequencing used PBMCs, collected around atezolizumab (anti-PD-L1) treatment. These TCRs come from an older woman with urothelial cancer.

The rearrangement joins TRBV6-5 to TRBJ1-1; D uncertain. Between the trimmed V and J ends, which lost 2 bases and 0 bases, there was a span of 10 bases. CDR3 length equals 15 residues. Germline V lookup: CDR1 MNHEY, CDR2 SVGAGI. Here the CDR3 reads CASSYARSLNTEAFF. The CDR3 bases are TGTGCCAGCAGTTACGCCCGTAGCTTGAACACTGAAGCTTTCTTT.

The chain is built from TRBV2 and TRBJ1-6; possibly TRBD1 for D (6 bases). Germline-derived CDR1 and CDR2 are SNHLY and FYNNEI. CDR3 length equals 16 residues. Deletions cut 7 bases from V and 4 bases from J, with 17 bases between. CDR3 loop: CASTLDSRLYNSPLHF. The CDR3, as DNA: TGTGCCAGCACCCTGGACAGTAGACTATATAATTCACCCCTCCACTTT. The complete variable domain, with remaining parts taken from reference TRBV2 and TRBJ1-6, reads EPEVTQTPSHQVTQMGQEVILRCVPISNHLYFYWYRQILGQKVEFLVSFYNNEISEKSEIFDDQFSVERPDGSNFTLKIRSTKLEDSAMYFCASTLDSRLYNSPLHFGNGTRLTVT.

The V call is TRBV19, the J call TRBJ1-1; tentative D call: TRBD1 (6 bases). CDR3 length: 14 amino acids. The V end lost 0 bases, the J end lost 11 bases, and 16 bases lay between the germline ends. Germline V gives CDR1 LNHDA, CDR2 SQIVND (reference sequence). The CDR3 DNA reads TGTGCCAGTAGTATAGACGGGGCGCGGCAGGGGGCTTTCTTT. Translating it yields CASSIDGARQGAFF.

The chain couples TRBV7-8 to TRBJ2-7, with 8 bases aligning to TRBD1. Looked up from germline, CDR1 is SGHVS and CDR2 is FQNEAQ. Trimming at V came to 3 bases and at J to 3 bases, leaving 7 bases not matched to a gene. CDR3 length: 15 amino acids. CDR3 region: CASSFSATGVYEQYF. The CDR3 DNA reads TGTGCCAGCAGCTTTTCCGCGACAGGGGTCTACGAGCAGTACTTC.

V is TRBV18 and J is TRBJ2-2; 9 bases are a match to TRBD1. The V gene's germline CDR1 is KGHSH and CDR2 LQKENI. V was pared by 8 bases and J by 6 bases, with 1 base of the junction left unmatched. The CDR3 consists of 12 residues. This chain's CDR3 is CASRTGAGELFF. The CDR3 DNA is TGTGCCAGCCGGACAGGGGCCGGGGAGCTGTTTTTT.

This chain links TRBV29-1 with TRBJ2-1; D is unresolved. CDR3 size: 13 residues. V lost 3 bases and J 5 bases, leaving 11 bases between the germline ends. The V gene's germline CDR1 is SQVTM and CDR2 ANQGSEA. In nucleotides, the CDR3 is TGCAGCGTTGAGCGTTTACTAAACAATGAGCAGTTCTTC. Protein product: CSVERLLNNEQFF.

The chain employs TRBV27 and TRBJ2-7, with 11 bases matching TRBD1. This CDR3 has 14 amino acids. Germline CDR1 and CDR2: MNHEY and SMNVEV (reference sequence). Losses at the gene ends were 6 bases for V and 1 base for J; bases not matched to a gene: 2. DNA of the CDR3: TGTGCCAGCAGCTGGGACAGGGGGTCCTACGAGCAGTACTTC. Protein: CASSWDRGSYEQYF.

V and J are TRBV6-5 and TRBJ1-2; TRBD1 aligns across 7 bases. The V segment lost 0 bases and the J segment 8 bases; nucleotides outside the gene matches: 3. Looked up from germline, CDR1 is MNHEY and CDR2 is SVGAGI. The CDR3 spans 13 residues. The DNA for the CDR3 is TGTGCCAGCAGTTACTCACGGGACAGAGGCTACACCTTC. It translates to CASSYSRDRGYTF.

The rearrangement joins TRBV29-1 to TRBJ2-7; D is possibly TRBD2 (6 bases). V lost 4 bases and J 9 bases, leaving 19 bases between the germline ends. This CDR3 comprises 13 residues. The germline V gene encodes CDR1 SQVTM and CDR2 ANQGSEA. The CDR3 region is CSVVNIGGLGQYF. In DNA, the CDR3 is TGCAGCGTTGTAAATATCGGGGGATTGGGGCAGTACTTC.

This sequence joins TRBV4-1 and TRBJ2-4, with TRBD1 identical over 7 bases. The trim removed 3 bases at V and 0 bases at J, leaving 8 bases unmatched. This CDR3 contains 17 residues. The germline CDR1 and CDR2 sequences are MGHRA and YSYEKL. This chain's CDR3 is CASSQRGQPIAKNIQYF. In DNA, the CDR3 is TGCGCCAGCAGCCAGAGGGGACAGCCGATAGCCAAAAACATTCAGTACTTC.

The chain has TRBV5-4 and TRBJ2-3, with D possibly being TRBD1 (6 bases). Trimming stripped 2 bases from V and 2 bases from J, with 12 bases between. The germline V gene encodes CDR1 SGHNT and CDR2 YYREEE (reference sequence). The CDR3 totals 15 residues. The CDR3 DNA reads TGTGCCAGCAGCTTACCGCAGGGGAACACAGATACGCAGTATTTT. Translation: CASSLPQGNTDTQYF.

The chain uses TRBV27 and TRBJ2-3; 12 bases map to TRBD2. Germline V gene sequence: CDR1 MNHEY, CDR2 SMNVEV (reference sequence). J lost 5 bases, V lost 5 bases, and 11 bases had no gene match. The CDR3 is 17 amino acids. The CDR3 DNA follows: TGTGCCAGCAGTCCACGGACTAGCGGGGTGGGAGTAGATACGCAGTATTTT. It encodes CASSPRTSGVGVDTQYF.

This chain links TRBV4-1 with TRBJ2-5, with 12 bases aligning to TRBD2. The CDR3 has 19 amino acids. The germline V gene has CDR1 MGHRA and CDR2 YSYEKL. V shed 5 bases and J 2 bases; nucleotides not matched to a gene: 15. The CDR3 is CASSFRPGLAGETQETQYF. As DNA, the CDR3 is TGCGCCAGCAGCTTCCGACCGGGACTAGCGGGCGAAACACAAGAGACCCAGTACTTC.

V and J are TRBV5-1 and TRBJ2-1; TRBD1 might be the D (5 bases). Germline-derived CDR1 and CDR2 are SGHRS and YFSETQ. V lost 0 bases and J lost 9, with 13 bases in between. The CDR3 spans 14 residues. CDR3 nucleotide sequence: TGCGCCAGCAGCTTGGACTTGGGGCGGACTGAGCAGTTCTTC. Translated, it gives CASSLDLGRTEQFF.

A few counts support this clone. V is TRBV19 and J is TRBJ2-1; D may be TRBD2 (6 bases). Germline lookup yields CDR1 LNHDA and CDR2 SQIVND (reference sequence). V was trimmed by 6 bases and J by 9 bases, leaving 18 bases between them. This CDR3 region has 14 residues. This CDR3 is CASSPRGDSFEQFF. DNA of the CDR3: TGTGCCAGTAGCCCACGTGGGGACTCTTTTGAGCAGTTCTTC.

The chain has TRBV5-4 and TRBJ1-2; weak D call: TRBD1 (5 bases). Germline values: CDR1 SGHNT, CDR2 YYREEE (reference sequence). The CDR3 is 14 amino acids. V lost 0 bases to trimming and J lost 1 base, with 7 bases between them. The DNA for the CDR3 is TGTGCCAGCAGCTTGGCAGGGCTTAACTATGGCTACACCTTC. Its translation: CASSLAGLNYGYTF.

The chain uses TRBV7-2 and TRBJ2-4, with 8 bases that match TRBD2. The germline V gene encodes CDR1 SGHTA and CDR2 FQGNSA. J gave up 0 bases and V 2 bases, and 0 bases lay outside the gene matches. The CDR3 consists of 15 residues. The CDR3 sequence is CASSLSGRAKNIQYF. The CDR3, as DNA: TGTGCCAGCAGCTTAAGCGGGAGAGCCAAAAACATTCAGTACTTC.

The sample holds a few counts of this clone. The chain links TRBV5-8 to TRBJ2-1, with D maybe TRBD2 (5 bases). Germline assignment: CDR1 SGHTS and CDR2 YDEGEE. The length of the CDR3 is 14 residues. V was pared by 2 bases and J by 10 bases, with 16 bases between. CDR3 amino acids: CASSFPQRAGEQFF. DNA for the CDR3: TGTGCCAGCAGCTTTCCCCAGAGGGCAGGCGAGCAGTTCTTC.

The V call is TRBV7-2, the J call TRBJ2-3; no clear D gene. This CDR3 has 11 amino acids. V gave up 8 bases and J gave up 6 bases, with 9 bases separating them. Germline values: CDR1 SGHTA, CDR2 FQGNSA. CDR3 DNA: TGTGCCAGCGCCACCACTGATACGCAGTATTTT. Amino acids: CASATTDTQYF.

This sequence joins TRBV27 and TRBJ1-6; D not resolved. Germline CDR1 MNHEY, CDR2 SMNVEV (reference sequence). The CDR3 has 14 residues. V lost 2 bases, J lost 8 bases, and 10 bases lay in between. The CDR3 nucleotides are TGTGCCAGCAGTTTACGGCAGGACTATTCACCCCTCCACTTT. It specifies CASSLRQDYSPLHF.

The J gene is TRBJ2-3, the V gene TRBV7-8; 8 positions match TRBD2. Trimming cost V 4 bases and J 1 base; bases outside gene matches: 4. Per the germline V gene, CDR1 is SGHVS and CDR2 is FQNEAQ. The CDR3 covers 15 residues. In DNA, the CDR3 is TGTGCCAGCAGCTCGGGACTAGTCGGCACAGATACGCAGTATTTT. It translates to CASSSGLVGTDTQYF. Full variable domain (outside the CDR3, taken from reference TRBV7-8 and TRBJ2-3): GAGVSQSPRYKVAKRGQDVALRCDPISGHVSLFWYQQALGQGPEFLTYFQNEAQLDKSGLPSDRFFAERPEGSVSTLKIQRTQQEDSAVYLCASSSGLVGTDTQYFGPGTRLTVL.

The CDR3 nucleotides are TGTGCCAGCGCACCCCGGGGGGCGGAAGAGACCCAGTACTTC. Its translation: CASAPRGAEETQYF. V gene TRBV7-2 combines with J gene TRBJ2-5, with D perhaps matching TRBD2 (7 bases). V shed 8 bases and J shed 3 bases, with 16 bases lying between them. The germline gives CDR1 SGHTA, CDR2 FQGNSA. The CDR3 totals 14 residues.

The V call is TRBV5-1, the J call TRBJ1-6; 7 nucleotides agree with TRBD1. The CDR3 spans 15 residues. Germline loops: CDR1 SGHRS, CDR2 YFSETQ. Germline trimming cut 4 bases from V and 6 bases from J; bases unmatched to any gene: 7. CDR3 nucleotides: TGCGCCAGCAGCCTTGCCGGGACAGCTAATTCACCCCTCCACTTT. It yields the protein CASSLAGTANSPLHF.

The chain combines TRBV29-1 with TRBJ1-1, with 7 positions matching TRBD1. Germline V gives CDR1 SQVTM, CDR2 ANQGSEA. CDR3 size: 15 residues. The junction had 16 bases not matched to a gene; V was cut back by 6 bases and J by 6 bases. CDR3 bases: TGCAGCGTCAAAGAACAGGACAGGATAGGCCCTGAAGCTTTCTTT. Residues: CSVKEQDRIGPEAFF.

This chain joins TRBV5-1 and TRBJ2-7; 7 positions match TRBD2. The germline V gene has CDR1 SGHRS and CDR2 YFSETQ. CDR3 size: 13 residues. Trimming took 4 bases from V and 3 from J; bases not matched to a gene: 4. CDR3 in amino acids: CASSGGSLYEQYF. The CDR3 nucleotides read TGCGCCAGCAGCGGCGGGAGTCTCTACGAGCAGTACTTC.

V and J are TRBV5-1 and TRBJ1-1, with D possibly TRBD1 on 5 matching bases. Trimming shortened V by 3 bases and J by 3 bases, and 15 bases separated the two germline ends. Germline V gene lookup returns CDR1 SGHRS and CDR2 YFSETQ. The CDR3 spans 15 residues. CDR3: CASSWWGRGDTEAFF. In nucleotides, the CDR3 is TGCGCCAGCAGCTGGTGGGGACGGGGGGACACTGAAGCTTTCTTT.

The chain carries TRBV7-9 and TRBJ1-4, with D possibly TRBD1 on 6 matching bases. The length of the CDR3 is 14 residues. V was cut by 5 bases and J by 3 bases, with 10 bases left in between. Germline CDR1 reads SEHNR; CDR2 reads FQNEAQ (reference sequence). CDR3 nucleotide sequence: TGTGCCAGCAGCCCGACAGGAGCTAATGAAAAACTGTTTTTT. Amino acid sequence: CASSPTGANEKLFF.